The present TCR beta chain was sequenced within a study of shared clonotypes between healthy human individuals. Study results and limitations: Naive subsets, compared against memory subsets, generally had larger estimated richness values. The represented genetic and exposure-history diversity was limited by the small number of donors. The four-donor shared clonotypes exceeded non-shared clonotypes in generation probability, with non-shared ones scoring lower.

The donors were adults (healthy and HIV-negative) with no recent acute infections or vaccinations. The CDR3 sequence is 13 residues long. Germline loops: CDR1 SGHRS, CDR2 YFSETQ. V shed 4 bases and J shed 7 bases, with 11 bases lying between them. With regard to this clone: As yet, its antigen is unknown.

Libraries were prepared by immunoSEQ multiplex PCR; TCRdb keeps only in-frame clonotypes and omits some of them. The data show more than 2,000,000 clones, more than 85% seen once. The specimen sequenced was naive CD4+ T cells from PBMCs. Subset defined: CD45RA+ positively selected. This clonotype was obtained from a man younger than 35 in good health. Some clones in this sample may be carry-over from other donors' samples. The chain joins TRBV5-1 to TRBJ2-2; either TRBD1 or TRBD2 may fit D (5 bases each). The CDR3 DNA follows: TGCGCCAGCAGCCCACCTGGGGGCGGGGAGCTGTTTTTT. Protein: CASSPPGGGELFF.